Following are 31 T cell receptor beta chains from one sample sequenced in a study of Graves' ophthalmopathy and Graves' hyperthyroidism. The authors amplified TCR beta CDR3 regions from RNA transcripts. HTBI primers served in a first-round RT-PCR, which a second-round multiplex PCR followed. MiXCR was run by TCRdb on the multiplex PCR reads, yielding one entry per CDR3 protein. Among fewer than 350,000 distinct CDR3 sequences listed, 15% to 20% were seen once. The specimen sequenced was peripheral blood. The receptor source for this set is an adult man with Graves' ophthalmopathy.

This clonotype was detected ten times or more. The chain's CDR3 is CASSFGSGTEKKNIQYF. CDR3 nucleotides: TGCGCCAGCAGCTTTGGGTCCGGGACAGAAAAAAAAAACATTCAGTACTTC. This rearrangement joins TRBV5-1 to TRBJ2-4; 7 bases agree with TRBD1. V shed 2 bases, J shed 4 bases, and the junction held 12 bases outside the gene matches. The germline V gene has CDR1 SGHRS and CDR2 YFSETQ. The CDR3 loop spans 17 amino acids.

This clonotype was seen repeatedly, ten times or more. This chain connects TRBV6-2 or TRBV6-3 to TRBJ2-7; 9 nucleotides match TRBD1. The CDR3 is 15 amino acids. V gave up 5 bases and J gave up 2 bases; unmatched junction bases: 7. Germline CDR1 is MNHEY and CDR2 is SVGEGT. CDR3 sequence reads: CASSPTGGRPYEQYF. CDR3 nucleotides: TGTGCCAGCAGTCCTACAGGGGGCCGTCCCTACGAGCAGTACTTC.

The J gene is TRBJ2-5, the V gene TRBV7-9; TRBD2 might be the D (5 bases). Per germline, CDR1 SEHNR and CDR2 FQNEAQ (reference sequence). V dropped 1 base and J dropped 2 bases, with 11 bases sitting between them. This CDR3 region has 15 residues. The CDR3 nucleotides are TGTGCCAGCAGCTTAGTTCCAAGCGGACAAGAGACCCAGTACTTC. It is translated as CASSLVPSGQETQYF.

This clonotype was found many times. This chain joins TRBV6-1 and TRBJ1-2, with D perhaps TRBD1 (6 bases). This CDR3 spans 13 amino acids. The ends were cut back, 5 bases at V and 5 bases at J, with 12 bases in the middle. Per the germline V gene, CDR1 is MNHNS and CDR2 is SASEGT. The CDR3 protein is CASSRGGTYGYTF. Here the CDR3 DNA reads TGTGCCAGCAGTCGGGGGGGCACTTATGGCTACACCTTC.

This clonotype came up many times. The genes are TRBV12-3 or TRBV12-4 and TRBJ1-2, with 10 bases fitting TRBD1. The J segment lost 5 bases and the V segment lost 7 bases, leaving 4 bases of the junction unmatched. CDR3 length equals 13 residues. This CDR3 reads CASIPDRGYGYTF. CDR3 DNA: TGTGCCAGCATCCCGGACAGGGGGTATGGCTACACCTTC.

There are many counts of this clonotype. The chain links TRBV11-2 to TRBJ2-2; D is perhaps TRBD1 (5 bases). In germline, CDR1 is SGHAT, CDR2 FQNNGV. V was cut by 3 bases and J by 7 bases, with 15 bases left in between. CDR3 length: 15 amino acids. CDR3 DNA sequence: TGTGCCAGCAGCTTTGGTAGGGGCCCCCACGGGGAGCTGTTTTTT. Protein: CASSFGRGPHGELFF. The full variable domain, in which reference TRBV11-2 and TRBJ2-2 provide the parts outside the CDR3, is EAGVAQSPRYKIIEKRQSVAFWCNPISGHATLYWYQQILGQGPKLLIQFQNNGVVDDSQLPKDRFSAERLKGVDSTLKIQPAKLEDSAVYLCASSFGRGPHGELFFGEGSRLTVL.

This clonotype was recorded at least ten times. This sequence joins TRBV7-2 and TRBJ2-5; 9 nucleotides agree with TRBD1. The CDR3 is 14 residues long. Germline trimming cut 4 bases from V and 6 bases from J; bases unmatched to any gene: 6. CDR1 is SGHTA and CDR2 is FQGNSA in the germline V gene. This CDR3 reads CASSSRTGVQTQYF. CDR3 DNA sequence: TGTGCCAGCAGCTCTCGGACAGGGGTGCAGACCCAGTACTTC.

This clonotype was recorded at least ten times. Written as DNA, the CDR3 is TGCAGTGCCCCGTCGGCGGATCTAGGAGGAGAGACCCAGTACTTC. Its translation is CSAPSADLGGETQYF. This chain links TRBV20-1 with TRBJ2-5; D may be TRBD2 (5 bases). Trimming took off 6 bases at V and 4 bases at J, with 21 bases between the two ends. Per the germline V gene, CDR1 is DFQATT and CDR2 is SNEGSKA (reference sequence). The CDR3 length is 15 residues.

V and J are TRBV27 and TRBJ2-7, with D perhaps matching TRBD1 (7 bases). This CDR3 has 15 amino acids. V lost 2 bases, J lost 2 bases, and 13 bases lay in between. The germline gives CDR1 MNHEY, CDR2 SMNVEV (reference sequence). The CDR3 region has the DNA TGTGCCAGCAGTTTAGGAGGGGACAGCCCCTACGAGCAGTACTTC. It is translated as CASSLGGDSPYEQYF.

The V and J genes are TRBV6-1 and TRBJ2-7; 8 bases match TRBD1. The J segment lost 3 bases and the V segment lost 7 bases, leaving 2 bases of the junction unmatched. Germline CDR1 and CDR2: MNHNS and SASEGT. CDR3 size: 12 residues. DNA of the CDR3: TGTGCCAGCACCACAGGGGGCTACGAGCAGTACTTC. As protein: CASTTGGYEQYF.

At least ten counts were recorded for this clonotype. The CDR3 here is CASSPRPLGSYEQYF. In DNA form, the CDR3 reads TGTGCCAGCAGCCCCCGCCCCCTGGGGTCCTACGAGCAGTACTTC. The chain combines TRBV7-8 with TRBJ2-7; D ambiguous. This CDR3 comprises 15 residues. Germline CDR1 is SGHVS and CDR2 is FQNEAQ. The V end was cut by 5 bases, the J end by 1 base, with 15 bases between.

This clonotype has ten or more counts. This CDR3 reads CASSQAVRFGTEAFF. CDR3 nucleotide sequence: TGTGCCAGCAGCCAAGCCGTCCGGTTCGGCACTGAAGCTTTCTTT. The chain links TRBV4-2 to TRBJ1-1, with D uncertain. The CDR3 has 15 amino acids. V lost 1 base and J 4 bases, leaving 13 bases between the germline ends. In germline, CDR1 is LGHNA, CDR2 YNFKEQ.

This clonotype was recorded at least ten times. The V call is TRBV2, the J call TRBJ1-2; D may be TRBD1 (5 bases). The CDR3 is 13 amino acids. The germline V and J ends were trimmed by 5 bases and 0 bases, with 7 bases remaining between them. CDR1 is SNHLY, CDR2 FYNNEI, per germline. The CDR3 loop is CASSWDSNYGYTF. CDR3 DNA: TGTGCCAGCAGTTGGGACTCTAACTATGGCTACACCTTC.

This clonotype occurred once. The gene calls are TRBV9 and TRBJ2-2; maybe TRBD2 (5 bases). The CDR3 contains 14 residues. V gave up 0 bases and J gave up 7 bases, with 10 bases separating them. Germline V gives CDR1 SGDLS, CDR2 YYNGEE. CDR3 coding DNA: TGTGCCAGCAGCGTAGAACGCGAGGGCGGGGAGCTGTTTTTT. This encodes CASSVEREGGELFF.

The chain has TRBV6-5 and TRBJ1-1, with 7 bases identical to TRBD1. Germline V gives CDR1 MNHEY, CDR2 SVGAGI. This CDR3 is built from 16 residues. V gave up 2 bases and J gave up 1 base; unmatched junction bases: 7. CDR3 protein: CASSYDVTGSNTEAFF. As DNA, the CDR3 is TGTGCCAGCAGTTACGACGTGACAGGGTCGAACACTGAAGCTTTCTTT.

In this sample, this clonotype turned up many times. This sequence joins TRBV4-1 and TRBJ2-7, with no clear D. CDR1 MGHRA and CDR2 YSYEKL come from the germline V gene. Trimming pared 2 bases from V and 1 base from J, leaving 6 bases between. CDR3 length: 13 residues. The CDR3 DNA reads as TGCGCCAGCAGCCAATCCGCATCCTACGAGCAGTACTTC. Residues: CASSQSASYEQYF.

At least ten counts were recorded for this clonotype. The rearrangement joins TRBV7-3 to TRBJ1-1, with 7 nucleotides matching TRBD1. Germline values: CDR1 SGHTA, CDR2 FQGTGA. Losses at the gene ends were 4 bases for V and 5 bases for J; bases not matched to a gene: 4. The CDR3 extends over 13 amino acids. The CDR3 DNA follows: TGTGCCAGCAGCTCAGGGGGTGGGACTGAAGCTTTCTTT. Its protein product is CASSSGGGTEAFF.

This clonotype was recorded at least ten times. The gene calls are TRBV6-2 or TRBV6-3 and TRBJ1-5; D unresolved. The germline V gene encodes CDR1 MNHEY and CDR2 SVGEGT. The CDR3 length is 10 residues. In DNA, the CDR3 is TGTGTCCTCGAAGATCAGCCCCAGCATTTT. Its translation is CVLEDQPQHF.

This clonotype appeared many times. The chain has TRBV6-1 and TRBJ2-2; TRBD1 is a possible D gene (5 bases). This CDR3 spans 13 amino acids. Per germline, CDR1 MNHNS and CDR2 SASEGT. Trimming shortened V by 6 bases and J by 4 bases, and 9 bases separated the two germline ends. CDR3 loop: CASRAGFTGELFF. CDR3 DNA sequence: TGTGCCAGCAGGGCAGGGTTCACCGGGGAGCTGTTTTTT.

Turning to this clonotype: The junction shows a germline mismatch at one end, possibly a read error. The genes are TRBV5-6 and TRBJ2-7, with D tentatively TRBD2 (6 bases). Germline CDR1 and CDR2: SGHDT and YYEEEE. The CDR3 contains 15 residues. As DNA, the CDR3 is TGTGTCAGCAGCTTGGGACCGGGGGTGCCCTACGAGCAGTACTTC. As protein: CVSSLGPGVPYEQYF.

Ten or more counts support this clonotype. This chain joins TRBV7-8 and TRBJ2-7; D gene uncertain. Germline CDR1 and CDR2: SGHVS and FQNEAQ. CDR3 length: 15 amino acids. The V end was cut by 2 bases, the J end by 2 bases, with 13 bases between. In nucleotides, the CDR3 is TGTGCCAGCAGCTTATGGCCCGAAGAAACCTACGAGCAGTACTTC. It specifies CASSLWPEETYEQYF.

The chain links TRBV7-6 to TRBJ1-6; D gene ambiguous. Germline CDR1 is SGHVS and CDR2 is FNYEAQ. The CDR3 is 15 residues long. V was pared by 0 bases and J by 9 bases, with 12 bases between. The CDR3 region is CASSLADGLGSPLHF. DNA for the CDR3: TGTGCCAGCAGCTTAGCGGACGGCTTAGGTTCACCCCTCCACTTT.

The J gene is TRBJ2-7, the V gene TRBV2; TRBD2 agrees at 8 bases. With 3 bases clipped from V and 4 bases from J, the junction kept 5 bases outside the gene matches. This CDR3 contains 14 residues. Germline V CDR1 and CDR2: SNHLY, FYNNEI. Here the CDR3 reads CASSEVLAAYEQYF. DNA for the CDR3: TGTGCCAGCAGTGAGGTACTAGCGGCTTACGAGCAGTACTTC.

Of note for this clonotype: This may be a read error, as it is one base from a much larger clone. Because it lacks the conserved phenylalanine or tryptophan at the end, this CDR3 is likely a read error. The chain uses TRBV30 and TRBJ2-7; D uncertain. CDR3 length equals 15 residues. Trimming took 2 bases from V and 2 from J, leaving 16 bases between them. CDR1 and CDR2 (germline): GTSNPN, SVGIG (reference sequence). DNA of the CDR3: TGTGCCTGGAGTCCCCAGACCCTTGTTACCTACGAGCAGTACTCC. Its protein product is CAWSPQTLVTYEQYS.

There are many counts of this clonotype. The J gene is TRBJ2-2, the V gene TRBV12-3 or TRBV12-4, with D perhaps matching TRBD1 (6 bases). The CDR3 extends over 16 amino acids. V gave up 6 bases and J gave up 4 bases, with 18 bases separating them. The CDR3 reads CASRPTGRVTTGELFF. Written as DNA, the CDR3 is TGTGCCAGCAGACCCACAGGGCGGGTGACCACCGGGGAGCTGTTTTTT.

This sequence joins TRBV19 and TRBJ1-1, with D uncertain. This CDR3 comprises 12 residues. With 7 bases removed from V and 4 bases from J, the gap between germline ends came to 10 bases. Germline V CDR1 and CDR2: LNHDA, SQIVND (reference sequence). The DNA for the CDR3 is TGTGCCAGTATCAGAGGCGTCACTGAAGCTTTCTTT. Protein product: CASIRGVTEAFF.

The rearrangement uses TRBV13 and TRBJ2-7; D may be TRBD1 (6 bases). V shed 0 bases and J shed 4 bases, with 16 bases lying between them. This CDR3 has 16 residues. From germline, CDR1 is PRHDT and CDR2 FYEKMQ (reference sequence). CDR3 sequence reads: CASSLGLTGQGYEQYF. In nucleotides, the CDR3 is TGTGCCAGCAGCTTAGGCCTAACGGGGCAGGGGTACGAGCAGTACTTC.

This clonotype was recorded many times. The chain employs TRBV3-1 and TRBJ2-7; 8 nucleotides align to TRBD2. CDR3 length: 18 residues. Trimming cost V 5 bases and J 1 base; bases outside gene matches: 16. CDR1 is LGHDT, CDR2 YNNKEL, per germline (reference sequence). CDR3 sequence reads: CASSAPREIGRASYEQYF. CDR3 in DNA: TGTGCCAGCAGCGCACCAAGGGAAATCGGGAGGGCATCCTACGAGCAGTACTTC.

This clonotype was counted ten times or more. This chain joins TRBV30 and TRBJ2-5, with D possibly being TRBD1 (6 bases). Trimming stripped 3 bases from V and 1 base from J, with 9 bases between. CDR1 and CDR2 (germline): GTSNPN, SVGIG (reference sequence). The CDR3 has 13 residues. The CDR3 spells CAWSWGPQETQYF. The DNA for the CDR3 is TGTGCCTGGAGCTGGGGGCCCCAAGAGACCCAGTACTTC. Using reference TRBV30 and TRBJ2-5 for the parts outside the CDR3, the full variable domain is SQTIHQWPATLVQPVGSPLSLECTVEGTSNPNLYWYRQAAGRGLQLLFYSVGIGQISSEVPQNLSASRPQDRQFILSSKKLLLSDSGFYLCAWSWGPQETQYFGPGTRLLVL.

This clonotype was recorded many times. This rearrangement joins TRBV6-2 or TRBV6-3 to TRBJ1-3; D is unresolved. Germline assignment: CDR1 MNHEY and CDR2 SVGEGT. The V end was cut by 10 bases, the J end by 0 bases, with 13 bases between. CDR3 length: 14 residues. The CDR3 DNA is TGTGCCACCCGATTTGCCACCTCTGGAAACACCATATATTTT. Translated: CATRFATSGNTIYF.

At least ten counts were recorded for this clonotype. The V and J genes are TRBV7-2 and TRBJ2-5, with D possibly being TRBD1 (6 bases). Germline CDR1 reads SGHTA; CDR2 reads FQGNSA. Trimming removed 4 bases from V and 4 bases from J, with 16 bases in between. The CDR3 length is 15 residues. The CDR3 nucleotides are TGTGCCAGCAGCTCACAGGGAGACCCGGGAGAGACCCAGTACTTC. This encodes CASSSQGDPGETQYF.